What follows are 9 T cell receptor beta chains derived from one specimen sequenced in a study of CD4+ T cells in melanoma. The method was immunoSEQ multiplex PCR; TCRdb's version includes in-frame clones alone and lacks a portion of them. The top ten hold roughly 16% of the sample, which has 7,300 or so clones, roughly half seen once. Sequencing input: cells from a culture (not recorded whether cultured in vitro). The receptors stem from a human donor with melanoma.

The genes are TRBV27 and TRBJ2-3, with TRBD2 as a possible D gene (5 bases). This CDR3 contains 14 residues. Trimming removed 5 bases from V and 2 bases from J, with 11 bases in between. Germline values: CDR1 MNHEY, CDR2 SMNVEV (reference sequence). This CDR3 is CASSKGLDTDTQYF. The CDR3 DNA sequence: TGTGCCAGCAGTAAAGGACTTGACACAGATACGCAGTATTTT.

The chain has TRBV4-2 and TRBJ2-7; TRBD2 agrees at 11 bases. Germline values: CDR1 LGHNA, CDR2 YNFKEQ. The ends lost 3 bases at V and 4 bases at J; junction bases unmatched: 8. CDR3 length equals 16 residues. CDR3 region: CASSHLTSGGRYEQYF. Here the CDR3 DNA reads TGTGCCAGCAGCCACCTCACTAGCGGGGGCCGATACGAGCAGTACTTC.

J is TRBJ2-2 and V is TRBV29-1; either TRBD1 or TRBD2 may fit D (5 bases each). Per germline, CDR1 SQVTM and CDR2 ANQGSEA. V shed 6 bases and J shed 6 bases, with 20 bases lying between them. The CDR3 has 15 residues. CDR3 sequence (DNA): TGCAGCGTAGGGGACGGACCGGAGGCCCCCGGGGAGCTGTTTTTT. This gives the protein CSVGDGPEAPGELFF.

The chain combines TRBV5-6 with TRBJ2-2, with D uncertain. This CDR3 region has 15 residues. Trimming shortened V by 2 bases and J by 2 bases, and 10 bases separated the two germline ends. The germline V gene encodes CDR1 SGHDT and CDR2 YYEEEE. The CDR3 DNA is TGTGCCAGCAGCTTAGTACAGAGTAACACCGGGGAGCTGTTTTTT. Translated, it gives CASSLVQSNTGELFF.

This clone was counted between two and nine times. Written as DNA, the CDR3 is TGTGCCAGCAGCGTAGCCCCAGGGGGGTGGGATGGCTACACCTTC. Protein sequence: CASSVAPGGWDGYTF. The chain joins TRBV9 to TRBJ1-2; TRBD1 aligns across 7 bases. Germline V CDR1 and CDR2: SGDLS, YYNGEE. The CDR3 runs 15 residues. Unmatched junction bases numbered 8, after V lost 0 bases and J lost 6 bases.

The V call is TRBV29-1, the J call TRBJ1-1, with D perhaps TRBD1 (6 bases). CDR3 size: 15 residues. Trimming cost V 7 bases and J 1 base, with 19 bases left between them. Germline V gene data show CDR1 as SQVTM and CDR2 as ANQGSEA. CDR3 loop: CSAGGEQGSNTEAFF. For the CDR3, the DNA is TGCAGCGCTGGGGGCGAACAGGGATCGAACACTGAAGCTTTCTTT.

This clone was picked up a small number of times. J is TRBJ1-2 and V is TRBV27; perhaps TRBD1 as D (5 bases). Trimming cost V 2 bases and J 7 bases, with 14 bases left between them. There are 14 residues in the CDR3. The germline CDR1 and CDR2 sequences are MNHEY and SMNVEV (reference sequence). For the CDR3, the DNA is TGTGCCAGCAGTTTAGCCCCCCGGGGCGGTGGCTACACCTTC. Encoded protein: CASSLAPRGGGYTF.

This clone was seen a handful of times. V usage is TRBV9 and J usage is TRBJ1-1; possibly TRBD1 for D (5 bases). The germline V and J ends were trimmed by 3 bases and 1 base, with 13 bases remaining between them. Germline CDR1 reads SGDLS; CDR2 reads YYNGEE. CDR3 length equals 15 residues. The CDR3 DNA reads TGTGCCAGCAGCGGAGTGGACACACCGAACACTGAAGCTTTCTTT. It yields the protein CASSGVDTPNTEAFF.

The CDR3 loop reads CASSLGGQINEKLFF. For the CDR3, the DNA is TGTGCCAGCAGCTTGGGGGGGCAGATTAATGAAAAACTGTTTTTT. The J gene is TRBJ1-4, the V gene TRBV7-9; tentatively, D is TRBD1 (6 bases). CDR1 SEHNR and CDR2 FQNEAQ come from the germline V gene (reference sequence). There are 15 residues in the CDR3. The V end was cut by 3 bases, the J end by 4 bases, with 12 bases between.